This TCR beta chain is drawn from a study of T cells in Graves' hyperthyroidism and ophthalmopathy (dated by TCRdb to between 2019 and 2020). Background on the whole study: Peripheral blood was collected at initial diagnosis, before any treatment. TCR V-J signatures able to tell the groups apart were searched for in a discovery cohort of 90 to 100 patients, of whom 40 to 45 had Graves' ophthalmopathy and around 56 had stable Graves' hyperthyroidism. Prospective prediction of ophthalmopathy was tested in an independent validation cohort consisting of some 18 hyperthyroidism patients and more than 15 patients who later progressed to ophthalmopathy. For training and testing, the 100 or so patients in the discovery cohort were randomly divided in a 7:3 ratio. In addition, the study compared T-cell repertoires in thyroid tissue and in blood from roughly six Graves' hyperthyroidism patients. After blood sampling, hyperthyroidism patients were treated with methimazole at a starting dose of 30 mg daily, and ophthalmopathy patients were treated with high-dose intravenous methylprednisolone. The paper reports TCR Vbeta CDR3 sequencing of over 130 peripheral blood samples: 40 to 45 ophthalmopathy, about 75 hyperthyroidism and around 17 progressor patients.

This clonotype was detected many times. It lacks a known antigen. Base qualities are missing; no much larger clone stands one base away. The TCR beta CDR3 regions were amplified from RNA transcripts. For the first round of RT-PCR on the TCR CDR3, the HTBI primer set was used together with the Qiagen OneStep RT-PCR kit. Libraries were constructed in a second round of multiplex PCR, after which size selection and purification were carried out. Sequencing of the libraries was done on an Illumina HiSeq2000 using paired-end 100 bp reads. Turning to the authors' computational methods: SOAPnuke was used to process the raw data, with reads discarded if the reads contained adapters or uncalled bases, had a mean Phred below 15, or lacked an exact constant-primer or identifier match. High-quality paired reads were merged with COPE v1.2.5, and unique nucleotide sequences were defined as clonotypes. Clonotypes were aligned to IMGT TRBV, TRBD and TRBJ reference segments using MiTCR v1.1. The analysis was restricted to V-J combinations with a frequency above 0.0001, which together covered 99% to 99.2% of the repertoires. A TCS score was defined as the ratio between F50 (clonal expansion) and ExV (chaos), using BLOSUM62-based TCRdist between CDR3 peptides within each V-J. Welch's t-statistics and random forest reduced fewer than 600 V-J features to 13, which were used in a naive Bayes classifier (R e1071). The Morisita-Horn index was used to measure how similar the thyroid and blood repertoires were. The public reads were quality trimmed at Q25 with fastp and then assembled into clones with MiXCR by TCRdb, keeping productive beta chains. A single entry per CDR3 protein holds the most common genes and DNA from its merged rows. The V and J calls were determined by TCRdb, not by the authors. The sample records 750,000 to 950,000 distinct CDR3 sequences, about two fifths of which are singletons. 8.9% of the sample comes from the top ten.

The full study reports these points: In validation, the model predicted progression to ophthalmopathy with approximately 71% sensitivity and over 72% specificity, a median of roughly seven months before onset. Most expanded thyroid clonotypes (frequency above 0.001) were also detected in blood, a finding suggesting that blood repertoires may reflect thyroid immune responses. Sample size was not statistically predetermined, and investigators were not blinded to group allocation. Ophthalmopathy was separated from stable hyperthyroidism by a 13 V-J signature model, with around 88% sensitivity and just over 81% specificity obtained in cross-validation and 80%/75% obtained in testing.

Stable Graves' hyperthyroidism was defined as no progression to ophthalmopathy during 18 months of follow-up. Hyperthyroidism patients were newly diagnosed, with disease duration under 2 months, and aged 18 to 65 years. Exclusion was applied to patients with uncontrolled infections, other autoimmune diseases, pregnancy or lactation. Diagnoses relied on clinical symptoms, serum thyroxine and TRAb, thyroid ultrasound and orbital computed tomography. PBMCs were separated from under 12 ml of fresh peripheral blood using Ficoll-Paque density gradient centrifugation. Total RNA was extracted with Trizol reagent, and quality was checked on an Agilent 2100 Bioanalyzer. The CDR3, from cysteine to phenylalanine, totals 13 residues. Just CDR3 DNA is preserved here, 39 bases in frame from base 1. At the junction V is shortened by 8 bases and J by 3 bases, with 13 bases in between. The germline V gene (reference sequence) specifies SEHNR as CDR1 and FQNEAQ as CDR2.

Recombination linked TRBV7-9 to TRBJ1-1; TRBD1 is a weak D gene call, 5 bases matching. The sequencing sample was made of blood. The TCR comes from a man aged 18 to 30 with Graves' hyperthyroidism. CDR3 sequence: CASLGVSDTEAFF. The DNA sequence is TGTGCCAGCTTAGGGGTATCGGACACTGAAGCTTTCTTT.